This entry features one T cell receptor beta chain sequence. Antigen unknown. This record comes from a study of vaccination and CD4 T cells after COVID-19. Study information: No peptide, an HIV-1 Nef pool, or a CEFX pool was what each control culture received. Findings and limits, study-wide: The cohort comprised relatively few convalescent patients, and no early post-infection timepoints were analyzed.

The treatment denotes: approximately 10-day PBMC culture with coronavirus spike peptide pools or control peptides (ViraFEST assay). TCRs were sequenced by ViraFEST after antigen-specific T cells had been expanded with peptide pools. Once obtained from cultured CD4+ T cells, the DNA was sequenced using the Oncomine TCR Beta short-read assay. Cultures of CD4+ T cells served as the source for extracting genomic DNA. TCRdb reprocessed the PCR reads with MiXCR, giving one entry per CDR3 protein. The data show about 19,000 distinct CDR3 sequences, approximately 48% seen once. The CDR3 loop spans 12 amino acids. V lost 5 bases and J lost 9, with 10 bases in between. Germline V lookup: CDR1 SGHTA, CDR2 FQGNSA.

Specimen: CD4+ T cells from blood, cultured in vitro, collected after SARS-CoV-2 vaccination. The J gene is TRBJ1-4, the V gene TRBV7-2; unclear D gene. This TCR came from a human donor who had recovered from COVID-19. CDR3 DNA: TGTGCCAGCAGCCAAGGGTCGCAAAAACTGTTTTTT. Its protein product is CASSQGSQKLFF. The full variable domain, in which reference TRBV7-2 and TRBJ1-4 provide the parts outside the CDR3, is GAGVSQSPSNKVTEKGKDVELRCDPISGHTALYWYRQSLGQGLEFLIYFQGNSAPDKSGLPSDRFSAERTGGSVSTLTIQRTQQEDSAVYLCASSQGSQKLFFGSGTQLSVL.